This TCR beta chain is drawn from a study of OX40 agonist ivuxolimab in advanced cancers. Study overall: With ivuxolimab, an agonistic anti-OX40 (CD134) antibody, patients were treated. Ivuxolimab, which patients received intravenously every 2 weeks, was dosed at 0.01 to 10 mg/kg.

This CDR3 has 14 residues. With 5 bases removed from V and 9 bases from J, the gap between germline ends came to 18 bases. Germline loops: CDR1 WNHNN, CDR2 SYGVQD (reference sequence). TCRdb's copy holds only in-frame clones and misses some; the assay was immunoSEQ multiplex PCR. The sample contains tens of thousands of clones, approximately 80% of which appear only once. Whole-study findings and limits: With doses of 0.1-3.0 mg/kg, partial responders showed among the lowest clonal expansion. Fewer expanded clones were found on average in CD4+ than in CD8+ T cells.

Regarding this clone: Its antigen remains unidentified.

This clonotype was obtained from an adult with an advanced solid tumor such as melanoma, head and neck, liver or kidney cancer. Sample: CD4+ or CD8+ T cells sorted from blood, taken in a trial of the OX40 agonist ivuxolimab. This rearrangement joins TRBV10-1 to TRBJ2-3; D possibly uses TRBD1 or TRBD2 (5 bases each). CDR3 nucleotide sequence: TGCGCCAGCAGTAGCTGGGACCGCGGTGGCACGCAGTATTTT. This encodes CASSSWDRGGTQYF.